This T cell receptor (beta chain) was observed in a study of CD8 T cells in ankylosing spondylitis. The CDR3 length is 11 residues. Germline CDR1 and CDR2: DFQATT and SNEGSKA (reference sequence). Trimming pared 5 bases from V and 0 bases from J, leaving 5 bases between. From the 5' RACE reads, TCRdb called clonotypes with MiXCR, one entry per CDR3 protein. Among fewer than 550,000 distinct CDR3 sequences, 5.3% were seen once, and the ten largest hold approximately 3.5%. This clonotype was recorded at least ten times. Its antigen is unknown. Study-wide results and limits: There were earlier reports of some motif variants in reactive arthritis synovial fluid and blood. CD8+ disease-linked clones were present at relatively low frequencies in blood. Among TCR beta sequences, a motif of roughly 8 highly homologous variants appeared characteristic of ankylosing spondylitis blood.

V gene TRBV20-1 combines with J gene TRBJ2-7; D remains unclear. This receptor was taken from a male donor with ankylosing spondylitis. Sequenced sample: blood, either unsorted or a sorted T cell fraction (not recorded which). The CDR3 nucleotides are TGCAGTGCTCTTATCTCCTACGAGCAGTACTTC. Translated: CSALISYEQYF.